This T cell receptor (beta chain) stems from a study of breast tumors, draining lymph nodes, adjacent tissues. In TCRdb, the multiplex PCR reads were re-called with MiXCR into one record per CDR3 protein. This table holds 100,000 to 150,000 distinct CDR3 sequences, 20% to 25% found once. The lymph nodes were axillary draining lymph nodes from breast cancer patients. The sequencing sample was made of axillary lymph node tissue. The sequence derives from a female donor with breast cancer. Some clones in this sample may be carry-over from other donors' samples.

The CDR3 DNA sequence: TGTGCCAGCAGTTTGTTCAGCGGGAGAGAAGAGACCCAGTACTTC. This encodes CASSLFSGREETQYF. The chain employs TRBV28 and TRBJ2-5, with 8 nucleotides matching TRBD2. Germline lookup yields CDR1 MDHEN and CDR2 SYDVKM. Losses at the gene ends were 3 bases for V and 3 bases for J; bases not matched to a gene: 6. This CDR3 spans 15 amino acids.